Listed below are T cell receptor beta chains from one sample, sequenced in a study of shared clonotypes between healthy human individuals. Assay: immunoSEQ multiplex PCR; the TCRdb copy retains only in-frame clones and omits some. The sample contains around 640,000 clones, roughly 96% of which appear only once. The source material was naive CD8+ T cells sorted from blood. These receptors were collected from a woman aged 25 to 39 in good health. CDR3s include the opening cysteine and the closing phenylalanine or tryptophan. A D gene is named only where the DNA matches it firmly. Only part of the rows carry a size: once, few, many, or a class if the clone is expanded.

D | size | J | V | DNA | CDR3
TRBD1 | . | TRBJ2-2 | TRBV27 | TGTGCCGCGACAGGGTACACCGGGGAGCTGTTTTTT | CAATGYTGELFF
TRBD1 | . | TRBJ1-1 | TRBV25-1 | TGTGCCACCAAGTGTCGACAGGGGAGTGGGGCTGAAGCTTTCTTT | CATKCRQGSGAEAFF
. | . | TRBJ2-7 | TRBV15 | TGTGCCACCAGCAGAGATCATCTTAGGGATGGCTACGAGCAGTACTTC | CATSRDHLRDGYEQYF
TRBD1 | . | TRBJ2-7 | TRBV4-2 | TGTGCCAGCAGCCAAGCTGGCGACAGGGAGTACGAGCAGTACTTC | CASSQAGDREYEQYF
. | . | TRBJ2-1 | TRBV5-1 | TGCGCCAGCAGCTTGAGCCCGGACTCCTACAATGAGCAGTTCTTC | CASSLSPDSYNEQFF
. | . | TRBJ2-6 | TRBV5-6 | TGTGCCAGCAGCTTCGGCCAGGGCGCCAACGTCCTGACTTTC | CASSFGQGANVLTF
. | . | TRBJ2-2 | TRBV10-3 | TGTGCCATGTTGGAGCGGGACACGGACACCGGGGAGCTGTTTTTT | CAMLERDTDTGELFF
. | once | TRBJ1-2 | TRBV29-1 | TGCAGCGTTGAAGATGCCACGGGGGAAGAGGGCTACACCTTC | CSVEDATGEEGYTF
. | . | TRBJ2-5 | TRBV4-1 | TGCGCCAGCAGCCCCCCGGGGGTGGAGACCCAGTACTTC | CASSPPGVETQYF
TRBD1 | . | TRBJ1-1 | TRBV14 | TGTGCCAGCAGCCATGGGACAGGGGGTTTTCTTGAAGCTTTCTTT | CASSHGTGGFLEAFF
TRBD2 | once | TRBJ2-3 | TRBV19 | TGTGCCAGTAGTATCCCCTTCGGCGGGAGAATGGATACGCAGTATTTT | CASSIPFGGRMDTQYF
. | . | TRBJ2-1 | TRBV9 | TGTGCCAGCAGCGTAGACGGAGCTGAGCAGTTCTTC | CASSVDGAEQFF
TRBD1 | once | TRBJ2-7 | TRBV27 | TGTGCCAGCAGTTCGGACAGGGCATTTCTCTACGAGCAGTACTTC | CASSSDRAFLYEQYF